The 2 T cell receptor beta chains presented below share a single source sample, sequenced in a study of technical replicates of blood from several donors. Profiled with immunoSEQ multiplex PCR; TCRdb holds only in-frame clones, not every one. The sample has tens of thousands of clones; approximately 87% are singletons. Sequencing was performed on PBMCs. These receptors were taken from a human donor in good health. Some clones in this sample may be carry-over from other donors' samples.

The rearrangement links TRBV4-3 to TRBJ2-3; D uncertain. The CDR3 is 10 amino acids. V gave up 3 bases and J gave up 7 bases, with 2 bases separating them. Germline CDR1 LGHNA, CDR2 YSLEER. As DNA, the CDR3 is TGCGCCAGCAGCCACTATACGCAGTATTTT. It codes for CASSHYTQYF.

This chain connects TRBV5-1 to TRBJ2-6; D gene uncertain. Trimming left V 0 bases short and J 0 bases short, with 13 bases between. Germline V CDR1 and CDR2: SGHRS, YFSETQ. This CDR3 contains 18 residues. CDR3: CASSLALLSNSGANVLTF. The CDR3 DNA is TGCGCCAGCAGCTTGGCTTTACTAAGCAACTCTGGGGCCAACGTCCTGACTTTC.